A selection of T cell receptor beta chains follows, all from one sample in a study of T cells in pancreatic ductal adenocarcinoma. Sequenced by immunoSEQ multiplex PCR; TCRdb stores in-frame clones only, minus some. The sample yields 97,000 or so clones, nearly 95% seen once. Sequences were obtained from PBMCs. The receptors were gathered from a human donor with pancreatic ductal adenocarcinoma. CDR3s include the opening cysteine and the closing phenylalanine or tryptophan. D genes are given only for firm matches. Size is stated for part of the rows, as once, few or many counts, or as a class when the clone is expanded.

clone_size j_call d_call v_call cdr3_aa cdr3_nt
NA TRBJ2-1 TRBD1 TRBV7-9 CASTTGGWDEQFF TGTGCCAGCACTACAGGGGGCTGGGATGAGCAGTTCTTC
NA TRBJ1-2 NA TRBV4-1 CASSQALRGNYGYTF TGCGCCAGCAGCCAAGCTCTCCGGGGGAACTATGGCTACACCTTC
NA TRBJ2-1 NA TRBV29-1 CSVMVAGEQFF TGCAGCGTGATGGTCGCCGGTGAGCAGTTCTTC
NA TRBJ2-7 NA TRBV7-2 CASSPSRDYEQYF TGTGCCAGCAGCCCGTCCCGGGACTACGAGCAGTACTTC
NA TRBJ2-4 NA TRBV30 CAWNSRGIAKNIQYF TGTGCCTGGAACAGTAGGGGTATAGCCAAAAACATTCAGTACTTC
NA TRBJ2-7 NA TRBV30 CAWSITPPGTYEQYF TGTGCCTGGAGTATCACTCCGCCCGGTACCTACGAGCAGTACTTC
NA TRBJ2-3 NA TRBV29-1 CSAPYAGTESTSQYF TGCAGCGCCCCATATGCGGGGACAGAATCAACTTCGCAGTATTTT
once TRBJ2-2 TRBD2 TRBV23-1 CASPWEGENTGELFF TGCGCCAGTCCCTGGGAGGGTGAGAACACCGGGGAGCTGTTTTTT
NA TRBJ1-5 TRBD1 TRBV6-1 CASSEVRDRTQPQHF TGTGCCAGCAGTGAAGTTCGGGACAGGACTCAGCCCCAGCATTTT
NA TRBJ2-2 TRBD2 TRBV30 CAGTSGTNTGELFF TGTGCCGGGACTAGCGGAACGAACACCGGGGAGCTGTTTTTT
NA TRBJ2-5 TRBD1 TRBV10-3 CATQDAGGQETQYF TGTGCCACCCAGGATGCAGGGGGACAAGAGACCCAGTACTTC
NA TRBJ2-1 TRBD2 TRBV10-3 CAISVNLAGNEQFF TGTGCCATCAGTGTTAATCTAGCGGGGAATGAGCAGTTCTTC
NA TRBJ1-2 NA TRBV7-2 CASSLLQGPGFGYTF TGTGCCAGCAGCTTATTGCAGGGGCCCGGGTTTGGCTACACCTTC
once TRBJ2-7 TRBD2 TRBV25-1 CASSELSGRRFDEQYF TGTGCCAGCAGTGAATTGAGCGGGAGAAGGTTTGACGAGCAGTACTTC
few TRBJ1-2 NA TRBV28 CASSPGAGWEVYGYTF TGTGCCAGCAGCCCCGGAGCAGGGTGGGAGGTCTATGGCTACACCTTC
NA TRBJ2-1 TRBD2 TRBV19 CASSQLAGGGNEQFF TGTGCCAGTAGCCAACTAGCGGGAGGTGGGAATGAGCAGTTCTTC
once TRBJ2-7 NA TRBV18 CASSPGAGPDEQYF TGTGCCAGCTCACCCGGGGCGGGGCCCGACGAGCAGTACTTC
once TRBJ2-3 NA TRBV2 CASSEAGAVSTDTQYF TGTGCCAGCAGTGAAGCGGGGGCGGTTAGCACAGATACGCAGTATTTT
NA TRBJ2-2 NA TRBV28 CASSLEIPLGSGELFF TGTGCCAGCAGTCTCGAGATACCGCTTGGGAGCGGGGAGCTGTTTTTT
once TRBJ2-7 NA TRBV15 CATSRVVSYEQYF TGTGCCACCAGCAGAGTAGTGTCCTACGAGCAGTACTTC
NA TRBJ2-1 TRBD2 TRBV5-6 CASSLVGDYYNEQFF TGTGCCAGCAGCTTGGTTGGGGACTACTACAATGAGCAGTTCTTC
NA TRBJ2-7 NA TRBV13 CASSQDSSFYEQYF TGTGCCAGCAGCCAAGACAGTTCCTTCTACGAGCAGTACTTC
NA TRBJ2-5 NA TRBV19 CASSGGKRGRETQYF TGTGCCAGTAGTGGCGGGAAAAGGGGGCGAGAGACCCAGTACTTC
NA TRBJ2-1 NA TRBV6-1 CASSERGLNNEQFF TGTGCCAGCAGTGAGAGGGGACTCAACAATGAGCAGTTCTTC
NA TRBJ2-2 TRBD2 TRBV19 CASSPLGLAGVNGELFF TGTGCCAGTAGTCCCCTGGGACTAGCGGGAGTAAACGGGGAGCTGTTTTTT
NA TRBJ2-7 TRBD2 TRBV28 CASSFDLAGGGSYEQYF TGTGCCAGCAGTTTCGATCTAGCGGGGGGGGGCTCTTACGAGCAGTACTTC
few TRBJ1-1 TRBD1 TRBV28 CASSLRQGRAFF TGTGCCAGCAGTTTAAGACAGGGGCGGGCTTTCTTT
NA TRBJ2-3 TRBD2 TRBV5-1 CASSTPSGSVPDTQYF TGCGCCAGCAGCACACCTAGCGGGAGCGTCCCAGATACGCAGTATTTT
NA TRBJ2-7 TRBD2 TRBV7-8 CASSSRTSGSVGEQYF TGTGCCAGCAGCTCACGGACTAGCGGGAGTGTAGGCGAGCAGTACTTC
once TRBJ2-7 TRBD2 TRBV27 CASSFVGAGGPIYEQYF TGTGCCAGCAGTTTCGTGGGCGCGGGAGGGCCTATTTACGAGCAGTACTTC
NA TRBJ1-5 NA TRBV6-1 CASSERQPNQPQHF TGTGCCAGCAGTGAACGACAACCCAATCAGCCCCAGCATTTT
NA TRBJ1-4 NA TRBV11-3 CASNWRGLSKLFF TGTGCCAGCAACTGGAGGGGCCTCTCCAAACTGTTTTTT
NA TRBJ2-7 NA TRBV6-5 CASSSPASEQYF TGTGCCAGCAGTTCTCCCGCTAGCGAGCAGTACTTC
NA TRBJ1-5 TRBD1 TRBV5-1 CAIETGGQPQHF TGCGCCATCGAAACAGGGGGACAGCCCCAGCATTTT
NA TRBJ2-5 NA TRBV21-1 CASSREWSHREETQYF TGTGCCAGCAGCAGAGAATGGAGCCACAGGGAAGAGACCCAGTACTTC
NA TRBJ2-7 NA TRBV18 CASSPGVSYEQYF TGTGCCAGCTCACCCGGGGTCTCCTACGAGCAGTACTTC
NA TRBJ2-3 NA TRBV6-6 CASRPPFGTQYF TGTGCCAGCAGACCACCATTCGGTACGCAGTATTTT
NA TRBJ1-2 TRBD1 TRBV27 CASSTRAGTGVGGYTF TGTGCCAGCAGTACGCGTGCCGGGACAGGCGTGGGGGGCTACACCTTC
NA TRBJ2-5 NA TRBV28 CASSLRGGETQYF TGTGCCAGCAGTTTGCGAGGAGGCGAGACCCAGTACTTC
NA TRBJ2-3 NA TRBV5-1 CASSLGHLGQSTDTQYF TGCGCCAGCAGCTTGGGCCACCTAGGCCAGAGCACAGATACGCAGTATTTT
NA TRBJ2-7 TRBD1 TRBV30 CAWSFRQGATYEQYF TGTGCCTGGAGCTTCAGACAGGGGGCTACGTACGAGCAGTACTTC
NA TRBJ2-1 NA TRBV9 CASSEGTGRFNEQFF TGTGCCAGCAGCGAAGGGACTGGACGTTTCAATGAGCAGTTCTTC
NA TRBJ2-3 NA TRBV6-1 CASGRFNEYF TGTGCCAGCGGTCGGTTTAATGAGTATTTT
NA TRBJ1-5 NA TRBV19 CASSSQGQQPQHF TGTGCCAGTAGCAGCCAGGGGCAGCAGCCCCAGCATTTT
NA TRBJ1-1 TRBD1 TRBV29-1 CSVVPDRAAEAFF TGCAGCGTTGTCCCAGACAGGGCGGCTGAAGCTTTCTTT
NA TRBJ2-7 TRBD2 TRBV4-1 CASSQPLRLAGGTYEQYF TGCGCCAGCAGCCAACCCCTTCGGCTAGCGGGGGGGACCTACGAGCAGTACTTC
NA TRBJ2-5 NA TRBV18 CASSAQTSRKETQYF TGTGCCAGCTCGGCCCAGACTAGTCGGAAAGAGACCCAGTACTTC
NA TRBJ1-5 NA TRBV21-1 CASSGKTGVRNQPQHF TGTGCCAGCAGCGGGAAAACAGGGGTACGCAATCAGCCCCAGCATTTT
NA TRBJ2-1 NA TRBV10-2 CASSEPLTSNEQFF TGCGCCAGCAGTGAGCCCCTCACTAGCAATGAGCAGTTCTTC
NA TRBJ2-7 NA TRBV19 CASSNQGASEQYF TGTGCCAGTAGTAATCAAGGGGCCAGCGAGCAGTACTTC
NA TRBJ2-1 NA TRBV4-1 CASSQTGLPTGEQFF TGCGCCAGCAGCCAAACGGGGCTACCTACAGGGGAGCAGTTCTTC
NA TRBJ1-1 TRBD1 TRBV30 CAWSVWGQGTEAFF TGTGCCTGGAGTGTGTGGGGACAGGGGACTGAAGCTTTCTTT
NA TRBJ2-5 NA TRBV5-1 CASNQNPGETQYF TGCGCCAGCAATCAAAACCCGGGGGAGACCCAGTACTTC
NA TRBJ2-3 NA TRBV29-1 CSVEDAQGNPSDTQYF TGCAGCGTTGAAGACGCACAGGGTAATCCCTCAGATACGCAGTATTTT
NA TRBJ2-3 TRBD2 TRBV4-1 CASSQVSGSGDTQYF TGCGCCAGCAGCCAAGTGAGCGGGAGTGGAGATACGCAGTATTTT
NA TRBJ1-4 TRBD1 TRBV7-9 CASSKWGTGGSVGEKLFF TGTGCCAGCAGCAAATGGGGGACAGGGGGAAGTGTGGGTGAAAAACTGTTTTTT
NA TRBJ1-1 NA TRBV28 CASSLRDNSEAFF TGTGCCAGCAGTTTAAGAGACAATTCTGAAGCTTTCTTT
NA TRBJ2-5 NA TRBV2 CASSEQREETQYF TGTGCCAGCAGTGAGCAGAGGGAAGAGACCCAGTACTTC
NA TRBJ1-2 NA TRBV7-2 CASSGDNNYGYTF TGTGCCAGCAGCGGGGACAATAACTATGGCTACACCTTC
NA TRBJ2-5 TRBD1 TRBV7-2 CASSRDRLRETQYF TGTGCCAGCAGCAGGGACAGGTTGAGAGAGACCCAGTACTTC